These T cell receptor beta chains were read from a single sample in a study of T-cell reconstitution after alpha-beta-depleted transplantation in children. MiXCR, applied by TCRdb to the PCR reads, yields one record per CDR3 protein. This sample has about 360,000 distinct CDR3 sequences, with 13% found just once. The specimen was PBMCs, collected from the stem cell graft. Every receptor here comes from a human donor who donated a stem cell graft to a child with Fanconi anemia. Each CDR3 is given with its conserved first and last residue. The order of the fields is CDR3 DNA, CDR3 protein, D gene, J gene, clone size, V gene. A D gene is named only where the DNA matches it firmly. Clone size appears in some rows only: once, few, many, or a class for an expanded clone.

cdr3_nt: TGTGCCAGCAGCGGACAGTTAACAGGAAACACCATATATTTT
cdr3_aa: CASSGQLTGNTIYF
d_call: .
j_call: TRBJ1-3
clone_size: many
v_call: TRBV2

cdr3_nt: TGTGCCAGCAGCGCGGACAGGGCGTATCAGCCCCAGCATTTT
cdr3_aa: CASSADRAYQPQHF
d_call: TRBD1
j_call: TRBJ1-5
clone_size: .
v_call: TRBV7-2

cdr3_nt: TGTGCCAGCAGCTTAAAAGCGGGGGGGAGATACAATGAGCAGTTCTTC
cdr3_aa: CASSLKAGGRYNEQFF
d_call: TRBD2
j_call: TRBJ2-1
clone_size: few
v_call: TRBV7-2

cdr3_nt: TGTGCCAGCAGCGCAGCAAGTACAGGTCCTGGGGCCAACGTCCTGACTTTC
cdr3_aa: CASSAASTGPGANVLTF
d_call: .
j_call: TRBJ2-6
clone_size: .
v_call: TRBV4-2

cdr3_nt: TGTGCCAGCAGTGGAGGTAACGCTGAAGCTTTCTTT
cdr3_aa: CASSGGNAEAFF
d_call: .
j_call: TRBJ1-1
clone_size: many
v_call: TRBV6-1

cdr3_nt: TGTGCCAGCAGCCCTCCCGGAGGGGGGCTGGCAGCTTTCTTT
cdr3_aa: CASSPPGGGLAAFF
d_call: .
j_call: TRBJ1-1
clone_size: many
v_call: TRBV7-9

cdr3_nt: TGCAGTGCTGGAGGGGGCCTTCTAGGCTACACCTTC
cdr3_aa: CSAGGGLLGYTF
d_call: TRBD1
j_call: TRBJ1-2
clone_size: few
v_call: TRBV20-1

cdr3_nt: TGTGCCAGCAGCCAACCCCGGCCCTCTGGAAACACCATATATTTT
cdr3_aa: CASSQPRPSGNTIYF
d_call: .
j_call: TRBJ1-3
clone_size: many
v_call: TRBV6-5

cdr3_nt: TGTGCCAGCAGTTCCCCGAACGCCGGTCCGGGTACTGAAGCTTTCTTT
cdr3_aa: CASSSPNAGPGTEAFF
d_call: .
j_call: TRBJ1-1
clone_size: .
v_call: TRBV6-2/TRBV6-3

cdr3_nt: TGTGCCAGCAGCCCGCCTTTGGCAGCGATTTATGGCTACACCTTC
cdr3_aa: CASSPPLAAIYGYTF
d_call: .
j_call: TRBJ1-2
clone_size: .
v_call: TRBV4-2

cdr3_nt: TGCGCCAGCAGCCAAGAAACGGGACAGTCTTTTATCTATGGCTACACCTTC
cdr3_aa: CASSQETGQSFIYGYTF
d_call: TRBD1
j_call: TRBJ1-2
clone_size: .
v_call: TRBV4-3

cdr3_nt: TGTGCCAGCAGTTGGGAGGGAGATACGCAATATTTT
cdr3_aa: CASSWEGDTQYF
d_call: TRBD2
j_call: TRBJ2-3
clone_size: few
v_call: TRBV6-2/TRBV6-3

cdr3_nt: TGTGCCAGCAGCCCGAAAGGACCGGAAAAACTGTTTTTT
cdr3_aa: CASSPKGPEKLFF
d_call: .
j_call: TRBJ1-4
clone_size: .
v_call: TRBV7-9

cdr3_nt: TGCAGCGTTGGCAGGGGGCTTGAAGCTTTCTTT
cdr3_aa: CSVGRGLEAFF
d_call: TRBD1
j_call: TRBJ1-1
clone_size: .
v_call: TRBV29-1